The rows below give T cell receptor beta chains drawn from one sample of a study of PD-L1 blockade in urothelial cancer. Using immunoSEQ multiplex PCR, the repertoire was profiled, and TCRdb retains in-frame clones only, with some absent. The sample lists about 37,000 clones, over 70% occurring once. This material consisted of PBMCs, taken around atezolizumab (anti-PD-L1) treatment. The source is a man aged 55 to 70 with urothelial cancer. Each CDR3 is given with its conserved first and last residue. D genes are given only for firm matches. Rows may omit the clone size; those that give it use once, few, many or a size class.

V,size,J,D,CDR3,DNA
TRBV7-2,-,TRBJ2-5,TRBD1,CASSLGRTGWQETQYF,TGTGCCAGCAGCTTAGGTCGGACAGGATGGCAAGAGACCCAGTACTTC
TRBV6-5,-,TRBJ2-7,-,CASRRQSEQYF,TGTGCCAGCAGACGACAGTCCGAGCAGTACTTC
TRBV11-2,-,TRBJ1-3,-,CASSAKRGVNTIYF,TGTGCCAGCAGCGCGAAACGGGGGGTCAACACCATATATTTT
TRBV4-2,-,TRBJ2-1,-,CASSQGIADPSYNEQFF,TGTGCCAGCAGCCAAGGGATAGCGGACCCCTCCTACAATGAGCAGTTCTTC
TRBV7-2,once,TRBJ2-5,TRBD2,CASSLAGGGETQYF,TGTGCCAGCAGCCTAGCGGGAGGTGGGGAGACCCAGTACTTC
TRBV15,-,TRBJ2-6,-,CATSRDINRAGSGANVLTF,TGTGCCACCAGCAGAGATATCAACAGGGCCGGATCTGGGGCCAACGTCCTGACTTTC
TRBV5-5,-,TRBJ2-1,TRBD1,CASSLGGQGYNEQFF,TGTGCCAGCAGCTTGGGGGGACAGGGCTACAATGAGCAGTTCTTC
TRBV5-1,-,TRBJ2-5,-,CASSLAAGMETQYF,TGCGCCAGCAGCTTGGCAGCAGGGATGGAGACCCAGTACTTC
TRBV5-1,-,TRBJ2-1,TRBD2,CASSLISGSKNEQFF,TGCGCCAGCAGCTTGATTAGCGGGAGTAAGAATGAGCAGTTCTTC
TRBV7-2,few,TRBJ2-7,TRBD1,CASSPGQTYEQYF,TGTGCCAGCAGCCCGGGACAGACCTACGAGCAGTACTTC
TRBV2,-,TRBJ2-2,-,CASPGRDTGELFF,TGTGCCAGCCCTGGTCGAGACACCGGGGAGCTGTTTTTT
TRBV7-2,-,TRBJ1-2,TRBD1,CASSQDRGGFNYGYTF,TGTGCCAGCAGCCAGGACAGGGGAGGGTTTAACTATGGCTACACCTTC
TRBV18,few,TRBJ2-3,-,CASSPSSGLVSTDTQYF,TGTGCCAGCTCACCATCCTCAGGACTTGTAAGCACAGATACGCAGTATTTT
TRBV7-2,-,TRBJ2-2,TRBD1,CASSPLTGGWNTGELFF,TGTGCCAGCAGCCCATTGACAGGGGGGTGGAACACCGGGGAGCTGTTTTTT
TRBV7-8,-,TRBJ2-5,-,CASSLYPSLKETQYF,TGTGCCAGCAGCCTATACCCCTCCTTAAAAGAGACCCAGTACTTC
TRBV18,once,TRBJ2-7,-,CASSPTDAGPNEQYF,TGTGCCAGCTCCCCGACGGACGCAGGGCCAAACGAGCAGTACTTC
TRBV5-6,-,TRBJ1-2,TRBD1,CASSGVDRDYGYTF,TGTGCCAGCAGCGGAGTAGACAGGGATTATGGCTACACCTTC
TRBV7-2,-,TRBJ1-2,-,CASSLGSQYGYTF,TGTGCCAGCAGCTTAGGTTCGCAGTATGGCTACACCTTC
TRBV5-4,few,TRBJ2-3,-,CASSPTGGSKDTQYF,TGTGCCAGCAGCCCCACAGGAGGGAGTAAAGATACGCAGTATTTT
TRBV30,-,TRBJ1-2,TRBD1,CAWSVLTGGRYTF,TGTGCCTGGAGTGTATTGACAGGGGGTCGCTACACCTTC
TRBV15,-,TRBJ2-7,-,CATSRVRGTGWNEQYF,TGTGCCACCAGCAGAGTACGCGGGACTGGGTGGAACGAGCAGTACTTC
TRBV14,-,TRBJ2-1,-,CASSQVYNEQFF,TGTGCCAGCAGCCAAGTATACAATGAGCAGTTCTTC
TRBV5-1,-,TRBJ2-5,-,CASSLALADETQYF,TGCGCCAGCAGCTTGGCCCTAGCCGACGAGACCCAGTACTTC
TRBV5-1,-,TRBJ2-7,TRBD1,CASSLYFGDRVFF,TGCGCCAGCAGCTTGTATTTCGGGGACAGAGTATTTTTC
TRBV10-3,-,TRBJ2-5,-,CAISGPTGQETQYF,TGTGCCATCAGTGGTCCTACAGGGCAAGAGACCCAGTACTTC
TRBV27,-,TRBJ2-2,-,CASSLPVLGANTGELFF,TGTGCCAGCAGTCTACCCGTATTAGGGGCAAACACCGGGGAGCTGTTTTTT
TRBV14,-,TRBJ2-7,-,CASSQLGGDSSYEQYF,TGTGCCAGCAGCCAATTAGGAGGGGATTCCTCCTACGAGCAGTACTTC
TRBV10-3,-,TRBJ2-7,TRBD2,CAISPLAGRLGNEQYF,TGTGCCATCAGCCCACTAGCGGGACGCCTTGGGAACGAGCAGTACTTC
TRBV6-6,-,TRBJ1-1,-,CASSSSGEGGTEAFF,TGTGCCAGCAGTTCTAGCGGCGAGGGGGGGACTGAAGCTTTCTTT
TRBV6-1,-,TRBJ1-5,-,CASSPGSHSNQPQHF,TGTGCCAGCAGTCCAGGATCGCATAGCAATCAGCCCCAGCATTTT
TRBV5-6,-,TRBJ1-5,-,CASNQGYSNQPQHF,TGTGCCAGCAATCAGGGCTATAGCAATCAGCCCCAGCATTTT
TRBV7-2,-,TRBJ1-1,-,CASSSTVNTEAFF,TGTGCCAGCAGCTCTACAGTAAACACTGAAGCTTTCTTT
TRBV21-1,-,TRBJ1-2,-,CASSEGIGRQFLAYGYTF,TGTGCCAGCAGCGAAGGAATTGGACGACAGTTTTTGGCATATGGCTACACCTTC
TRBV7-2,-,TRBJ2-1,TRBD2,CASSGGLALYNEQFF,TGTGCCAGCAGCGGCGGACTAGCGCTCTACAATGAGCAGTTCTTC
TRBV10-3,-,TRBJ1-2,-,CAISEEDSKGDGYTF,TGTGCCATCAGTGAGGAGGACAGCAAAGGCGATGGCTACACCTTC
TRBV5-1,-,TRBJ2-5,TRBD1,CASSLQGDETQYF,TGCGCCAGCAGCTTACAGGGGGATGAGACCCAGTACTTC
TRBV6-5,-,TRBJ2-3,-,CASSWRDPRTDTQYF,TGTGCCAGCTCGTGGCGGGACCCGCGCACAGATACGCAGTATTTT
TRBV5-1,-,TRBJ1-1,-,CASSLGPQGRNTEAFF,TGCGCCAGCAGCTTGGGGCCCCAGGGCCGGAACACTGAAGCTTTCTTT
TRBV7-8,-,TRBJ1-5,TRBD1,CASSLLGTGNQPQHF,TGTGCCAGCAGCCTACTGGGGACAGGGAATCAGCCCCAGCATTTT
TRBV2,-,TRBJ1-4,-,CASSEGPTNEKLFF,TGTGCCAGCAGTGAGGGCCCTACTAATGAAAAACTGTTTTTT
TRBV14,-,TRBJ1-4,-,CASSLGAARTNEKLFF,TGTGCCAGCAGCCTTGGGGCAGCAAGGACTAATGAAAAACTGTTTTTT
TRBV19,-,TRBJ1-4,-,CASSPRRQDSGGEKLFF,TGTGCCAGTAGTCCCCGCCGACAAGACAGTGGGGGGGAAAAACTGTTTTTT
TRBV6-5,-,TRBJ2-1,TRBD2,CASSLRGAWNEQFF,TGTGCCAGCAGTTTGCGGGGGGCCTGGAATGAGCAGTTCTTC
TRBV29-1,-,TRBJ2-1,TRBD2,CSAWSAGVRRNEQFF,TGCAGCGCATGGTCGGCGGGAGTGAGGAGGAATGAGCAGTTCTTC
TRBV7-6,-,TRBJ1-6,-,CASSLDRAQNSPLHF,TGTGCCAGCAGCTTAGACAGGGCCCAAAATTCACCCCTCCACTTT
TRBV5-5,-,TRBJ1-1,-,CASSHPGLEAFF,TGTGCCAGCAGCCACCCGGGACTTGAAGCTTTCTTT
TRBV6-1,-,TRBJ2-1,TRBD2,CASSEGLTGGFNEQFF,TGTGCCAGCAGTGAAGGGTTGACGGGAGGGTTCAATGAGCAGTTCTTC
TRBV20-1,-,TRBJ1-2,-,CRPGGLYGYTF,TGCAGACCCGGGGGTCTCTATGGCTACACCTTC